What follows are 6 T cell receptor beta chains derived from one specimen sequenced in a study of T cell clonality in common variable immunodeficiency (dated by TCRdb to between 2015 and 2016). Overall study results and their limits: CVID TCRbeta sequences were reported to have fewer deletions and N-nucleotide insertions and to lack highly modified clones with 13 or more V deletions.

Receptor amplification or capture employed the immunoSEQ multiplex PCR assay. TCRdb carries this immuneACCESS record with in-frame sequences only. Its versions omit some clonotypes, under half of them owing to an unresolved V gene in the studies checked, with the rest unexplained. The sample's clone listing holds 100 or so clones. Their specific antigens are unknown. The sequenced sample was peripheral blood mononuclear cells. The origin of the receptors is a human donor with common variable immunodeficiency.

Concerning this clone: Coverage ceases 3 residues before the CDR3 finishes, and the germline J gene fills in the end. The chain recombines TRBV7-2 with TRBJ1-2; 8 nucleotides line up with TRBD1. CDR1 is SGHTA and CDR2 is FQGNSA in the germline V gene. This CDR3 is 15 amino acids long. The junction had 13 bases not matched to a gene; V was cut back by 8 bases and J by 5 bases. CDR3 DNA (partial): TGTGCCAGCGAAACCCAGGGGGCCCCTATTTATGGC. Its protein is CASETQGAPIYG. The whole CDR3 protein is CASETQGAPIYGYTF.

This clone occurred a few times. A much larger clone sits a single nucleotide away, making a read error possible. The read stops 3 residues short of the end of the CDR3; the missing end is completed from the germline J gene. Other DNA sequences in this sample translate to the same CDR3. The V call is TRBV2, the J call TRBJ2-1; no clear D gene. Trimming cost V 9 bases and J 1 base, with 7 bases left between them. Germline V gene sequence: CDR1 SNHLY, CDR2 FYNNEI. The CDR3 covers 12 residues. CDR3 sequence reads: CASTRSYNEQFF. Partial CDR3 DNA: TGTGCCAGTACTCGGTCCTACAATGAG.

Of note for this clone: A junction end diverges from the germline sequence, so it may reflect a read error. The CDR3 loop is CASSSGTGQETQYF. The CDR3 bases that were read are TGTGCTAGCAGCTCCGGGACAGGACAAGAGACC. V is TRBV7-7 and J is TRBJ2-5, with 8 bases aligning to TRBD1. The read falls 3 residues short of the CDR3 end, and the missing part is taken from the germline J gene. The CDR3 sequence is 14 residues long. CDR1 is SSHAT and CDR2 is FNYEAQ in the germline V gene (reference sequence).

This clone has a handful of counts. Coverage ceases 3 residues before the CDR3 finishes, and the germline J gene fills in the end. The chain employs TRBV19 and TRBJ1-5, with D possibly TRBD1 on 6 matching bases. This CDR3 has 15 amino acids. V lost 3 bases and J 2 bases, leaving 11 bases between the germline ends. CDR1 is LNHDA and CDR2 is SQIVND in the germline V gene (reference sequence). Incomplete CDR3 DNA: TGTGCCAGTAGTATTGTTCCAGGGGGCAATCAGCCC. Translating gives CASSIVPGGNQP. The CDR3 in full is CASSIVPGGNQPQHF. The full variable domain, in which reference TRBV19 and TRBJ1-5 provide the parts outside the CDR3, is DGGITQSPKYLFRKEGQNVTLSCEQNLNHDAMYWYRQDPGQGLRLIYYSQIVNDFQKGDIAEGYSVSREKKESFPLTVTSAQKNPTAFYLCASSIVPGGNQPQHFGDGTRLSIL.

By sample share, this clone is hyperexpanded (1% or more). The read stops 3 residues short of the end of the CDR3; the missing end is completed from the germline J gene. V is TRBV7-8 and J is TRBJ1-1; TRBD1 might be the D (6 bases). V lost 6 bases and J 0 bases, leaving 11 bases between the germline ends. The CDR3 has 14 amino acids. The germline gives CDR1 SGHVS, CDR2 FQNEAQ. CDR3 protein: CASRPGQLNTEAFF. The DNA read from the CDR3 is TGTGCCAGCAGACCCGGACAGTTGAACACTGAA.

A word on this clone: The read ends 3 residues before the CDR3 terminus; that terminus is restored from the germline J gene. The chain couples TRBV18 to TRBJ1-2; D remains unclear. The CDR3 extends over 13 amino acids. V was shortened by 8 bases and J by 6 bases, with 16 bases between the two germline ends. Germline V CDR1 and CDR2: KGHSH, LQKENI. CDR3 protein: CASATQWSDGYTF. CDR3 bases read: TGTGCCAGCGCCACACAGTGGAGTGATGGC.